This TCR beta chain came from a study of cytomegalovirus exposure and HLA in healthy donors. For the study at large: Researchers previously reported finding 90 million to 130 million unique TCR beta sequences from about 200 million T cells. Study-wide results and limits: It was shown in a later analysis that HLA-associated TCR beta chains were more clonally expanded than other, equally common chains. Overall, 164 TCR beta chains were annotated as cytomegalovirus-associated.

PCR primers comprised 60 Vbeta and 13 Jbeta primers. The repertoire was sequenced with immunoSEQ multiplex PCR; TCRdb's copy has only in-frame clones and lacks some. This specimen shows approximately 50,000 clones; the ten leading clones hold less than 20%. Of note for this clone: Its antigen is unidentified.

The CDR3 consists of 13 residues. Germline assignment: CDR1 GTSNPN and CDR2 SVGIG (reference sequence). V dropped 5 bases and J dropped 0 bases, with 10 bases sitting between them. The J gene is TRBJ1-2, the V gene TRBV30; a weak D match, TRBD1 (5 bases). Sequencing was done on a sample of PBMCs. This clonotype originated in a male donor in good health and CMV-seronegative. The CDR3 sequence is CAWGHPANYGYTF. The CDR3 region has the DNA TGTGCCTGGGGACACCCAGCTAACTATGGCTACACCTTC.